The sample holds a few counts of the clone carrying this T cell receptor (beta chain). The target antigen is unknown. The library gave individual cDNA molecules unique molecular identifiers. TCRdb reprocessed the RACE reads with MiXCR, giving one entry per CDR3 protein. The sample records some 52,000 distinct CDR3 sequences, 9.5% to 11% being singletons. Time point reported: patch test 1, 2 weeks after DPC sensitization. Treatment given: therapeutic diphenylcyclopropenone sensitization with weekly scalp DPC. Whole blood that had not been fractionated was the source of extracted total RNA. This entry comes from a study of human T cells and chemical hapten exposure. Study background: Doses of diphenylcyclopropenone went to the patients' scalps weekly throughout the approximately 22-week study. Slight volume differences across pooled libraries mainly accounted for varying per-sample TCR yields. Study-level findings and limits: PT1 expanded TCR numbers rose with patch test score.

Trimming pared 4 bases from V and 5 bases from J, leaving 20 bases between. This CDR3 has 16 amino acids. CDR1 is SGHNT and CDR2 is YYREEE in the germline V gene (reference sequence). The specimen was whole blood, collected in connection with sensitization to the hapten diphenylcyclopropenone (DPC). V usage is TRBV5-4 and J usage is TRBJ2-3, with D perhaps being TRBD1 or TRBD2 (6 bases each). This clonotype was obtained from a woman aged 40-49 years with alopecia areata. Some clones in this sample may be carry-over from other donors' samples. CDR3 amino acids: CASSGALGGQGDTQYF. The CDR3 DNA is TGTGCCAGCAGCGGTGCCCTGGGGGGACAAGGAGATACGCAGTATTTT.